These 19 T cell receptor beta chains came from one sample sequenced in a study of T cell responses to AZD1222 COVID-19 vaccine. The protocol was immunoSEQ multiplex PCR, while the TCRdb copy is restricted to in-frame clones and leaves out a portion. The sample carries about 60,000 clones, 80% to 95% recorded once. Sequencing used peripheral blood, obtained 28 days after the second dose of the MenACWY control vaccine. These receptors were taken from an adult who received the MenACWY meningococcal vaccine as a control.

This clone appeared a single time. The rearrangement links TRBV27 to TRBJ2-7; 12 bases map to TRBD1. V was pared by 0 bases and J by 5 bases, with 2 bases of the junction left unmatched. There are 15 residues in the CDR3. The germline gives CDR1 MNHEY, CDR2 SMNVEV (reference sequence). The CDR3 is CASSLSRDRGHEQYF. The CDR3 nucleotides read TGTGCCAGCAGTTTATCAAGGGACAGGGGGCACGAGCAGTACTTC.

The chain joins TRBV27 to TRBJ2-3, with 7 bases that match TRBD1. After removal of 4 bases from V and 8 bases from J, the junction contained 9 bases not matched to a gene. There are 14 residues in the CDR3. In germline, CDR1 is MNHEY, CDR2 SMNVEV (reference sequence). The CDR3 DNA follows: TGTGCCAGCAGTTCAACGCCCGCAGGGGGTACGCAGTATTTT. Its protein is CASSSTPAGGTQYF.

This clone was detected once. The V and J genes are TRBV5-3 and TRBJ1-2; the D gene is possibly TRBD1 (6 bases). TRBV5-3 is an ORF; its function is uncertain. The CDR3 runs 15 residues. V lost 3 bases and J lost 0, with 12 bases in between. CDR3: CARSSSDSPNYGYTF. CDR3 nucleotides: TGTGCCAGAAGCTCCTCGGACAGCCCTAACTATGGCTACACCTTC.

This chain links TRBV5-1 with TRBJ2-7; D may match TRBD1 or TRBD2 (6 bases each). The ends were cut back, 2 bases at V and 5 bases at J, with 20 bases in the middle. This CDR3 has 16 residues. Germline V gene sequence: CDR1 SGHRS, CDR2 YFSETQ. The CDR3 is CASSFTRGAGSHEQYF. In nucleotides, the CDR3 is TGCGCCAGCAGCTTCACAAGGGGGGCTGGGTCGCACGAGCAGTACTTC. Complete variable domain (other parts from reference TRBV5-1 and TRBJ2-7): KAGVTQTPRYLIKTRGQQVTLSCSPISGHRSVSWYQQTPGQGLQFLFEYFSETQRNKGNFPGRFSGRQFSNSRSEMNVSTLELGDSALYLCASSFTRGAGSHEQYFGPGTRLTVT.

V and J are TRBV5-8 and TRBJ1-2, with TRBD1 matching over 10 bases. Germline CDR1 reads SGHTS; CDR2 reads YDEGEE. The ends lost 3 bases at V and 3 bases at J; junction bases unmatched: 8. CDR3 size: 16 residues. In DNA, the CDR3 is TGTGCCAGCAGCTCCGGGACAGGGGAAGGGTACTATGGCTACACCTTC. It encodes CASSSGTGEGYYGYTF.

The chain uses TRBV15 and TRBJ1-2; TRBD1 aligns across 8 bases. This CDR3 is 14 amino acids long. V trimming: 3 bases; J trimming: 8 bases; junction bases outside the gene matches: 8. CDR1 is LNHNV and CDR2 is YYDKDF in the germline V gene (reference sequence). CDR3 residues: CATSSLQGARGYTF. CDR3 coding DNA: TGTGCCACCAGCAGCCTCCAGGGGGCTCGGGGCTACACCTTC.

The chain links TRBV20-1 to TRBJ2-4; TRBD2 might be the D (5 bases). Germline V CDR1 and CDR2: DFQATT, SNEGSKA (reference sequence). V was cut by 5 bases and J by 9 bases, with 11 bases left in between. This CDR3 has 11 amino acids. The CDR3 reads CSAPSGGIQYF. DNA for the CDR3: TGCAGTGCTCCGTCCGGAGGCATTCAGTACTTC.

The V gene is TRBV27, the J gene TRBJ2-2, with D perhaps TRBD1 (5 bases). The ends were cut back, 5 bases at V and 3 bases at J, with 10 bases in the middle. The CDR3 runs to 14 residues. CDR1 is MNHEY and CDR2 is SMNVEV in the germline V gene (reference sequence). The CDR3 sequence is CASSRSTDTGELFF. DNA for the CDR3: TGTGCCAGCAGTCGATCGACAGACACCGGGGAGCTGTTTTTT.

This chain joins TRBV2 and TRBJ2-1; D uncertain. V lost 8 bases and J lost 4, with 9 bases in between. Germline V gene sequence: CDR1 SNHLY, CDR2 FYNNEI. The CDR3 is 12 amino acids. Here the CDR3 DNA reads TGTGCCAGCGCCCCCCCTTACAATGAGCAGTTCTTC. Its translation: CASAPPYNEQFF.

On this clone: Other DNA sequences in the same sample also yield this CDR3. The chain recombines TRBV30 with TRBJ2-7; no clear D gene. The V end lost 1 base, the J end lost 0 bases, and 7 bases lay between the germline ends. Germline V CDR1 and CDR2: GTSNPN, SVGIG (reference sequence). This CDR3 comprises 13 residues. This chain's CDR3 is CAWSAGPSYEQYF. The CDR3 coding sequence is TGTGCCTGGAGTGCAGGACCCTCCTACGAGCAGTACTTC.

The chain links TRBV6-1 to TRBJ1-1, with D perhaps TRBD1 (5 bases). The V gene lost 0 bases and the J gene lost 4 bases, with 15 bases spanning the gap. CDR3 length equals 16 residues. Germline lookup yields CDR1 MNHNS and CDR2 SASEGT. Here the CDR3 reads CASSEALTGLGTEAFF. The CDR3 DNA reads as TGTGCCAGCAGTGAAGCGCTTACGGGGCTAGGCACTGAAGCTTTCTTT.

The rearrangement uses TRBV25-1 and TRBJ2-7; TRBD2 agrees at 15 bases. CDR1 and CDR2 from the germline V gene are MGHDK and SYGVNS. This CDR3 spans 15 amino acids. With V trimmed by 6 bases and J by 3 bases, 3 bases remained unmatched. The CDR3 region is CASRGTSGRFYEQYF. CDR3 DNA sequence: TGTGCCAGCAGGGGGACTAGCGGGAGGTTCTACGAGCAGTACTTC.

The chain uses TRBV28 and TRBJ2-2, with D perhaps TRBD2 (5 bases). CDR1 and CDR2 (germline): MDHEN, SYDVKM. CDR3 length: 14 residues. V dropped 3 bases and J dropped 9 bases, with 14 bases sitting between them. CDR3 DNA: TGTGCCAGCAGTTTCCCCCGGGGTGGAAGGGAGCTGTTTTTT. Translating gives CASSFPRGGRELFF.

This clone was seen a handful of times. The chain employs TRBV6-5 and TRBJ1-5; D unclear. Germline lookup yields CDR1 MNHEY and CDR2 SVGAGI. V lost 7 bases and J lost 0, with 7 bases in between. This CDR3 spans 13 amino acids. CDR3 sequence reads: CASKENSNQPQHF. The CDR3 DNA reads as TGTGCCAGCAAGGAGAATAGCAATCAGCCCCAGCATTTT.

The rearrangement uses TRBV6-6 and TRBJ2-7; 8 bases fit TRBD1. J lost 2 bases, V lost 6 bases, and 15 bases had no gene match. The CDR3 sequence is 17 residues long. Germline loops: CDR1 MNHNY, CDR2 SVGAGI (reference sequence). In DNA form, the CDR3 reads TGTGCCAGCAGCCGATCCTTTAAACCGGGACAGGCCTACGAGCAGTACTTC. Translation gives CASSRSFKPGQAYEQYF.

This clone was seen just once. V is TRBV7-9 and J is TRBJ1-1; D is undetermined. The CDR3 loop spans 13 amino acids. V was pared by 5 bases and J by 4 bases, with 11 bases between. From germline, CDR1 is SEHNR and CDR2 FQNEAQ (reference sequence). The CDR3 spells CASSPEGSTEAFF. CDR3 bases: TGTGCCAGCAGCCCCGAGGGAAGCACTGAAGCTTTCTTT.

The chain employs TRBV6-1 and TRBJ1-1, with D hard to call. CDR1 is MNHNS and CDR2 is SASEGT in the germline V gene. V dropped 2 bases and J dropped 4 bases, with 11 bases sitting between them. The CDR3 is made up of 14 amino acids. This chain's CDR3 is CASSEWVGSTEAFF. CDR3 DNA sequence: TGTGCCAGCAGTGAATGGGTAGGGAGCACTGAAGCTTTCTTT.

The chain is built from TRBV5-6 and TRBJ1-1; no reliable D call. Trimming left V 4 bases short and J 3 bases short, with 10 bases between. Germline V gene lookup returns CDR1 SGHDT and CDR2 YYEEEE. The CDR3 runs 13 residues. The CDR3 here is CASSPGSDTEAFF. CDR3 nucleotides: TGTGCCAGCAGCCCGGGATCCGACACTGAAGCTTTCTTT.

The V and J genes are TRBV5-4 and TRBJ2-1; D is ambiguous. Deletions cut 0 bases from V and 4 bases from J, with 11 bases between. The germline V gene has CDR1 SGHNT and CDR2 YYREEE (reference sequence). This CDR3 has 15 residues. CDR3 DNA: TGTGCCAGCAGCTTGGCTGGCAGGTCGTACAATGAGCAGTTCTTC. Encoded protein: CASSLAGRSYNEQFF. Drawing the rest from reference TRBV5-4 and TRBJ2-1, the complete variable domain is ETGVTQSPTHLIKTRGQQVTLRCSSQSGHNTVSWYQQALGQGPQFIFQYYREEENGRGNFPPRFSGLQFPNYSSELNVNALELDDSALYLCASSLAGRSYNEQFFGPGTRLTVL.